Ten or more counts support the clone carrying this T cell receptor (beta chain). The read falls 3 residues short of the CDR3 end, and the missing part is taken from the germline J gene. Other nucleotide sequences in the sample specify the same CDR3. The CDR3 totals 13 residues. Trimming took 5 bases from V and 9 from J, leaving 14 bases between them. Germline V gene sequence: CDR1 SNHLY, CDR2 FYNNEI. Some clones are missing from TCRdb's copy, which holds only in-frame ones; the method was immunoSEQ multiplex PCR. The sample shows approximately 44,000 clones, none of them appearing just once. The data derive from a study of T cell clonality in common variable immunodeficiency.

This sequence joins TRBV2 and TRBJ2-1, with D unclear. The sample was peripheral blood mononuclear cells. The sequence came from a person aged 18 to 69 in good health. This chain's CDR3 is CASSLSMSGEQFF. The DNA read from the CDR3 is TGTGCCAGCAGTTTGAGCATGTCCGGTGAG.